This T cell receptor beta chain is drawn from a study of blood T cells in healthy people across ages. The study, taken as a whole, reports: Among T cells, TCR beta diversity per million cells dropped roughly linearly as age rose. PBMCs went unsorted, and a conclusive naive versus antigen-experienced comparison was therefore prevented.

Together with a sample-barcoded 5' primer, a J-beta primer mix was included in a second PCR lasting about 6 to 11 cycles. Per-sample output comprised a minimum of 2.5 million paired-end reads containing CDR3. MiXCR was run by TCRdb on the 5' RACE reads, yielding one entry per CDR3 protein. The sample carries hundreds of thousands of distinct CDR3 sequences, roughly 58% recorded once. Regarding this clonotype: Its antigen is not known.

The ends lost 0 bases at V and 6 bases at J; junction bases unmatched: 5. Germline V gene lookup returns CDR1 SGDLS and CDR2 YYNGEE. The CDR3 contains 15 residues. The chain employs TRBV9 and TRBJ2-7; TRBD2 matches 11 bases. Source material: blood. The TCR sequence derives from a man between 60 and 75 years old in good health. Here the CDR3 DNA reads TGTGCCAGCAGCGTAGAGGGCCTAGCGGGGGGCGAGCAGTACTTC. Residues: CASSVEGLAGGEQYF.